Below, 4 T cell receptor beta chains from the same sample are listed, as sequenced in a study of T cells in Graves' hyperthyroidism and ophthalmopathy. Template material for amplifying TCR beta CDR3 regions consisted of RNA transcripts. When the TCR CDR3 underwent first-round RT-PCR, the HTBI primer set was used. TCRdb re-derived calls from the multiplex PCR reads in MiXCR, one entry per CDR3 protein. Found here are about 250,000 distinct CDR3 sequences, around 26% of them singletons; the top ten hold roughly 40%. The material sequenced was blood. These receptors were collected from a woman between 40 and 50 years old with Graves' ophthalmopathy.

The V gene is TRBV20-1, the J gene TRBJ2-7; 7 positions match TRBD1. Trimming at V came to 5 bases and at J to 0 bases, leaving 10 bases not matched to a gene. CDR1 is DFQATT, CDR2 SNEGSKA, per germline (reference sequence). This CDR3 contains 15 residues. In DNA form, the CDR3 reads TGCAGTGCTCCGACGCCGGGACAGACCTCCTACGAGCAGTACTTC. It is translated as CSAPTPGQTSYEQYF.

This clonotype was recorded at least ten times. The chain has TRBV7-2 and TRBJ1-6; D perhaps matches TRBD1 (5 bases). Between the trimmed V and J ends, which lost 5 bases and 8 bases, there was a span of 10 bases. CDR3 size: 13 residues. The germline CDR1 and CDR2 sequences are SGHTA and FQGNSA. This CDR3 reads CASSDSRDSPLHF. In DNA, the CDR3 is TGTGCCAGCAGCGACAGCAGGGATTCACCCCTCCACTTT.

The genes are TRBV19 and TRBJ2-5; TRBD2 matches 10 bases. The CDR3 has 13 amino acids. In germline, CDR1 is LNHDA, CDR2 SQIVND (reference sequence). V lost 10 bases and J lost 5; bases outside the gene matches: 7. CDR3 residues: CATGSGRRETQYF. CDR3 bases: TGTGCCACAGGTAGCGGGAGGAGGGAGACCCAGTACTTC.

This clonotype was seen a single time. The J gene is TRBJ1-1, the V gene TRBV20-1; no reliable D call. With 1 base removed from V and 0 bases from J, the gap between germline ends came to 6 bases. CDR3 size: 13 residues. CDR1 is DFQATT and CDR2 is SNEGSKA in the germline V gene (reference sequence). This chain's CDR3 is CSARVRVNTEAFF. The CDR3 bases are TGCAGTGCTAGAGTAAGGGTGAACACTGAAGCTTTCTTT.